This record concerns one T cell receptor beta chain sequence. These data come from a study of OX40 agonist ivuxolimab in advanced cancers. Sequencing used immunoSEQ multiplex PCR; TCRdb keeps in-frame clones, though not all of them. The data hold around 80,000 clones, with more than 85% observed a single time. Germline V gene lookup returns CDR1 LGHNT and CDR2 FRNRAP. This CDR3 has 15 amino acids. V lost 1 base, J lost 8 bases, and 9 bases stayed unmatched. Sequences were derived from CD4+ or CD8+ T cells sorted from blood, sampled in a trial of the OX40 agonist ivuxolimab. The TCR comes from an adult with an advanced solid tumor such as melanoma, head and neck, liver or kidney cancer. This rearrangement joins TRBV12-5 to TRBJ1-2, with TRBD1 matching over 8 bases. This CDR3 is CASGLATGGGSGYTF. The CDR3 nucleotides read TGTGCTAGTGGTTTGGCTACAGGGGGGGGCTCAGGCTACACCTTC. Full variable domain (outside the CDR3, taken from reference TRBV12-5 and TRBJ1-2): DARVTQTPRHKVTEMGQEVTMRCQPILGHNTVFWYRQTMMQGLELLAYFRNRAPLDDSGMPKDRFSAEMPDATLATLKIQPSEPRDSAVYFCASGLATGGGSGYTFGSGTRLTVV.